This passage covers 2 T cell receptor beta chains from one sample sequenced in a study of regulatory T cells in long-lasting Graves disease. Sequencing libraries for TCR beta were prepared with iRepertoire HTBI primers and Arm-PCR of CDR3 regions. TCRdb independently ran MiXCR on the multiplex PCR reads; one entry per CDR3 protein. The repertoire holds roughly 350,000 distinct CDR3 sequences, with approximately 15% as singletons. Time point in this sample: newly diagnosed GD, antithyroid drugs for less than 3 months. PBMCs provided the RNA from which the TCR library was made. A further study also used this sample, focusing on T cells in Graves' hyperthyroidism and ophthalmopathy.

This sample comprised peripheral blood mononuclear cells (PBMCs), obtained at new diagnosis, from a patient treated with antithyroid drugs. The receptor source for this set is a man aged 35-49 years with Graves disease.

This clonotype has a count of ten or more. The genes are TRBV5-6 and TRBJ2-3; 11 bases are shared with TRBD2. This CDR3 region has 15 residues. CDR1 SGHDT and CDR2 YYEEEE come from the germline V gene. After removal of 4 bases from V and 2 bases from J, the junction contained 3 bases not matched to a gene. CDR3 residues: CASSGGLADTDTQYF. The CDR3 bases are TGTGCCAGCAGCGGGGGACTAGCGGACACAGATACGCAGTATTTT.

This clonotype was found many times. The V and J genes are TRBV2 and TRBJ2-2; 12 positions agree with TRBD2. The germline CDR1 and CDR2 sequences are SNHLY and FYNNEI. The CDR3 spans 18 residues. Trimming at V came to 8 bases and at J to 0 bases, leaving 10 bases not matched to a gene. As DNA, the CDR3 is TGTGCCAGCTACGGCCGACTAGCGGGGGCCCCGAACACCGGGGAGCTGTTTTTT. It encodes CASYGRLAGAPNTGELFF.